This paragraph reports one T cell receptor beta chain. This specimen belongs to a study of blood T cell repertoires in COVID-19. For the study at large: Both acute and convalescent COVID-19 samples were obtained from the United States, Italy and Spain. T cells, B-cell-depleted T cells, or PBMCs supplied cDNA or gDNA.

In the source study's methods: For nucleated cells, counts were estimated from reference gene primer amplification. Data came from immunoSEQ multiplex PCR; TCRdb stores just in-frame clones and leaves some out. Clonal size and the V and J genes are those of that table, whereas D and trimming came from the DNA. The table shows a few hundred thousand clones, with 70% to 90% occurring only once. The sequence came from a woman under 40 who had recovered from COVID-19. The sample consisted of peripheral blood.

CDR3 residues: CASVAYYNEQFF. The CDR3 region has the DNA TGTGCCAGCGTAGCGTACTACAATGAGCAGTTCTTC. The genes are TRBV2 and TRBJ2-1; the D gene is possibly TRBD2 (5 bases). The germline CDR1 and CDR2 sequences are SNHLY and FYNNEI. CDR3 length: 12 amino acids. Trimming shortened V by 8 bases and J by 3 bases, and 8 bases separated the two germline ends.